This TCR beta chain is drawn from a study of blood T cell repertoires in COVID-19. TCRdb's table, derived via immunoSEQ multiplex PCR, lists solely in-frame clones and lacks some. The sample shows approximately 390,000 clones, around 89% of them seen only once. The CDR3 extends over 15 amino acids. V lost 2 bases and J lost 4, with 15 bases in between. The germline V gene encodes CDR1 MNHEY and CDR2 SMNVEV (reference sequence). Sequencing input: peripheral blood. The J gene is TRBJ2-7, the V gene TRBV27; D is perhaps TRBD2 (5 bases). This clonotype was obtained from a man younger than 30 with active or convalescent COVID-19. CDR3 residues: CASSLGLVGVYEQYF. CDR3 bases: TGTGCCAGCAGTTTAGGGTTGGTGGGAGTGTACGAGCAGTACTTC.